These 19 T cell receptor beta chains originate from one sample sequenced in a study of early T cells in non-severe SARS-CoV-2 infection. TCRdb re-analysed the 5' RACE reads in MiXCR, keeping a single row per CDR3 protein. Found here are over 55,000 distinct CDR3 sequences, roughly a tenth of them singletons; the top ten hold 0.95% to 1.5%. The material sequenced was whole blood. The source of these receptors is an adult who was a healthcare worker with PCR-confirmed SARS-CoV-2 infection or an uninfected control (not recorded which).

This clonotype has more than one count but fewer than ten. V is TRBV18 and J is TRBJ1-6; D is unclear. Germline V gene lookup returns CDR1 KGHSH and CDR2 LQKENI. V gave up 2 bases and J gave up 0 bases, with 8 bases separating them. This CDR3 spans 16 amino acids. Written as DNA, the CDR3 is TGTGCCAGCTCACCATCGAGGAGCTCCTATAATTCACCCCTCCACTTT. It is translated as CASSPSRSSYNSPLHF. The whole variable domain, remainder taken from reference TRBV18 and TRBJ1-6, is NAGVMQNPRHLVRRRGQEARLRCSPMKGHSHVYWYRQLPEEGLKFMVYLQKENIIDESGMPKERFSAEFPKEGPSILRIQQVVRGDSAAYFCASSPSRSSYNSPLHFGNGTRLTVT.

This clonotype has a handful of counts. The chain links TRBV6-5 to TRBJ1-2, with 9 bases lining up with TRBD1. V shed 4 bases, J shed 6 bases, and the junction held 15 bases outside the gene matches. Germline CDR1 MNHEY, CDR2 SVGAGI. The CDR3 contains 17 residues. The chain's CDR3 is CASSLSGTGPSGDGYTF. DNA for the CDR3: TGTGCCAGCAGTTTATCCGGGACAGGGCCTTCGGGAGATGGCTACACCTTC.

This clonotype was seen at least ten times. The J gene is TRBJ2-5, the V gene TRBV11-2, with 7 bases lining up with TRBD1. The ends lost 4 bases at V and 6 bases at J; junction bases unmatched: 8. CDR3 size: 14 residues. Germline values: CDR1 SGHAT, CDR2 FQNNGV. The chain's CDR3 is CASSSVQGKQTQYF. Here the CDR3 DNA reads TGTGCCAGCAGCTCAGTACAGGGGAAACAGACCCAGTACTTC.

This clonotype was detected many times. This chain links TRBV20-1 with TRBJ1-1; TRBD1 matches 7 bases. The CDR3 covers 13 residues. V lost 0 bases and J lost 10; bases outside the gene matches: 8. Germline V gene lookup returns CDR1 DFQATT and CDR2 SNEGSKA (reference sequence). CDR3 nucleotide sequence: TGCAGTGCTAGAGATAGAACAGGGGAAAGAGCTTTCTTT. It yields the protein CSARDRTGERAFF.

This clonotype appeared many times. V gene TRBV27 combines with J gene TRBJ2-7; 8 bases agree with TRBD1. This CDR3 is built from 13 residues. V was clipped by 3 bases and J by 12 bases; unmatched bases: 10. Germline V lookup: CDR1 MNHEY, CDR2 SMNVEV (reference sequence). CDR3 protein: CASSLTGATVVYV. The CDR3, as DNA: TGTGCCAGCAGTTTGACAGGGGCTACGGTAGTGTACGTC.

The V and J genes are TRBV4-2 and TRBJ2-3; no clear D gene. Germline V gene data show CDR1 as LGHNA and CDR2 as YNFKEQ. CDR3 length equals 14 residues. V was clipped by 0 bases and J by 5 bases, with 9 bases between them. In nucleotides, the CDR3 is TGTGCCAGCAGCCAAGATTCTGCGATAGATACGCAGTATTTT. Its translation: CASSQDSAIDTQYF.

This clonotype was recorded at least ten times. The chain uses TRBV11-1 and TRBJ2-7, with 7 bases matching TRBD1. The germline V gene has CDR1 SGHAT and CDR2 FQDESV (reference sequence). Germline trimming cut 6 bases from V and 4 bases from J; bases unmatched to any gene: 6. The CDR3 consists of 13 residues. CDR3 in amino acids: CASSRAGGYEQYV. Written as DNA, the CDR3 is TGTGCCAGCAGTCGTGCAGGGGGATACGAGCAGTACGTC.

The chain combines TRBV11-2 with TRBJ2-5; the match to TRBD2 covers 13 bases. The germline gives CDR1 SGHAT, CDR2 FQNNGV. V lost 7 bases to trimming and J lost 1 base; unmatched junction nucleotides: 3. The CDR3 is 15 residues long. The CDR3 is CASTWTSGGQETQYF. The DNA of the CDR3 is TGTGCCAGCACCTGGACTAGCGGGGGCCAAGAGACCCAGTACTTC.

This chain connects TRBV30 to TRBJ2-1; TRBD2 agrees at 9 bases. V lost 2 bases to trimming and J lost 8 bases; unmatched junction nucleotides: 16. This CDR3 has 17 amino acids. Germline V gives CDR1 GTSNPN, CDR2 SVGIG (reference sequence). CDR3 coding DNA: TGTGCCTGGAGTACCCTTTCCGGGACTAGCAGGTCCCATGAGCAGTTCTTC. Translating it yields CAWSTLSGTSRSHEQFF.

This clonotype was seen ten or more times. V gene TRBV7-9 combines with J gene TRBJ1-3; no clear D. Germline values: CDR1 SEHNR, CDR2 FQNEAQ (reference sequence). Trimming removed 3 bases at V and 3 bases at J, with 3 bases between. This CDR3 is 12 amino acids long. CDR3 loop: CASSLSGNTIYF. Written as DNA, the CDR3 is TGTGCCAGCAGCTTGAGTGGAAACACCATATATTTT.

This clonotype was seen a few times. The rearrangement joins TRBV3-1 to TRBJ2-2; D is ambiguous. Per the germline V gene, CDR1 is LGHDT and CDR2 is YNNKEL (reference sequence). The CDR3 totals 14 residues. The V end was cut by 0 bases, the J end by 6 bases, with 8 bases between. CDR3 coding DNA: TGTGCCAGCAGCCAAGATCTAATCCCCGGGGAGCTGTTTTTT. Its translation: CASSQDLIPGELFF.

The rearrangement links TRBV20-1 to TRBJ2-2; D tentatively fits TRBD1 or TRBD2 (6 bases each). The V and J ends lost 6 bases and 5 bases respectively, with 25 bases between them. Germline lookup yields CDR1 DFQATT and CDR2 SNEGSKA (reference sequence). This CDR3 contains 17 residues. In DNA form, the CDR3 reads TGCAGTGCCAGGAACCCTCCGGGGGACACGCTTACCGGGGAGCTGTTTTTT. Protein sequence: CSARNPPGDTLTGELFF.

This clonotype has at least ten counts. The J gene is TRBJ1-5, the V gene TRBV20-1; 7 nucleotides align to TRBD1. With 5 bases clipped from V and 3 bases from J, the junction kept 4 bases outside the gene matches. The CDR3 extends over 13 amino acids. Germline values: CDR1 DFQATT, CDR2 SNEGSKA (reference sequence). CDR3 DNA: TGCAGTGCTGACAGGGTTGACAATCAGCCCCAGCATTTT. Its translation: CSADRVDNQPQHF.

The chain joins TRBV10-1 to TRBJ2-2; possible D gene TRBD1, 6 bases. Germline CDR1 and CDR2: WNHNN and SYGVQD (reference sequence). V was cut by 6 bases and J by 0 bases, with 11 bases left in between. The CDR3 contains 15 residues. The CDR3 here is CASSPQGTNTGELFF. The CDR3 coding sequence is TGCGCCAGCAGCCCCCAGGGGACGAACACCGGGGAGCTGTTTTTT.

This clonotype turned up a few times. The J gene is TRBJ2-7, the V gene TRBV4-1; 7 bases match TRBD1. CDR1 and CDR2 (germline): MGHRA, YSYEKL. V was clipped by 6 bases and J by 1 base; unmatched bases: 9. The CDR3 runs 15 residues. CDR3 residues: CASSWDSSSSYEQYV. The CDR3 DNA reads as TGCGCCAGCAGTTGGGACAGCTCGAGTTCCTACGAGCAGTACGTC.

The J gene is TRBJ1-5, the V gene TRBV12-3 or TRBV12-4, with 7 bases matching TRBD1. The V gene end was trimmed by 5 bases and the J gene end by 0 bases; junction bases not matched to a gene: 7. This CDR3 is 16 amino acids long. The CDR3 region is CASSKGQFYSNQPQHF. The CDR3 region has the DNA TGTGCCAGCAGTAAGGGACAGTTTTATAGCAATCAGCCCCAGCATTTT.

This clonotype was counted ten times or more. V is TRBV7-8 and J is TRBJ2-2; the D call may be TRBD1 or TRBD2 (5 bases each). CDR1 is SGHVS, CDR2 FQNEAQ, per germline. CDR3 size: 19 residues. V dropped 3 bases and J dropped 6 bases, with 26 bases sitting between them. The DNA of the CDR3 is TGTGCCAGCAGCTTGTTGGGCGGGCTCCAACCGAGGGGCCCCGGGGAGCTGTTTTTT. Translation gives CASSLLGGLQPRGPGELFF.

The chain carries TRBV19 and TRBJ1-5; D gene ambiguous. V was pared by 7 bases and J by 1 base, with 8 bases between. The CDR3 has 13 amino acids. CDR1 and CDR2 (germline): LNHDA, SQIVND (reference sequence). CDR3 residues: CASTSRSNQPQHF. CDR3 sequence (DNA): TGTGCCAGTACGTCGAGAAGCAATCAGCCCCAGCATTTT.

There are a few counts of this clonotype. The chain joins TRBV20-1 to TRBJ2-5; 9 positions match TRBD1. Per germline, CDR1 DFQATT and CDR2 SNEGSKA (reference sequence). This CDR3 has 16 residues. The V gene end was trimmed by 3 bases and the J gene end by 2 bases; junction bases not matched to a gene: 10. CDR3 sequence: CSARGPGQGKQETQYF. Here the CDR3 DNA reads TGCAGTGCTAGGGGACCGGGACAGGGCAAACAAGAGACCCAGTACTTC.